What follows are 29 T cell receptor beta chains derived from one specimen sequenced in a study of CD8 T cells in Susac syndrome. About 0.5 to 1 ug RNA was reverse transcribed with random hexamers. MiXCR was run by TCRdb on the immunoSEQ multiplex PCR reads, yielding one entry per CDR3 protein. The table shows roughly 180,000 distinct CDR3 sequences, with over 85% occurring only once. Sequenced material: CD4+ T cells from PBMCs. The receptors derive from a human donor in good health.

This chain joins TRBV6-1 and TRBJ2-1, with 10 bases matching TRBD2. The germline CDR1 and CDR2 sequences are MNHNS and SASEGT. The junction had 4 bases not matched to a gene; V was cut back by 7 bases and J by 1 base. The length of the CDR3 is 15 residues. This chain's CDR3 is CASKASGSSYNEQFF. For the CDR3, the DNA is TGTGCCAGCAAGGCTAGCGGGAGTTCCTACAATGAGCAGTTCTTC.

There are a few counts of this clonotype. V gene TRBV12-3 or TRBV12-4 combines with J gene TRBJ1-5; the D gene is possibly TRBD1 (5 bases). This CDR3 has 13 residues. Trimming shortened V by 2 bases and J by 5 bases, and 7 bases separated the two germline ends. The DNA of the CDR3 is TGTGCCAGCAGTTTATCGGGGGATCAGCCCCAGCATTTT. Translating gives CASSLSGDQPQHF.

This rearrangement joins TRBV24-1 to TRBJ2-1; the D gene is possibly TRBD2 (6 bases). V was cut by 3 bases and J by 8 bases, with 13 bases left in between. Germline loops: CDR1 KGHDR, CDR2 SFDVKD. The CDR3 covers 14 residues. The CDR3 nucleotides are TGTGCCACCAGTGATGGCGGGACTCCCCATGAGCAGTTCTTC. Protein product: CATSDGGTPHEQFF.

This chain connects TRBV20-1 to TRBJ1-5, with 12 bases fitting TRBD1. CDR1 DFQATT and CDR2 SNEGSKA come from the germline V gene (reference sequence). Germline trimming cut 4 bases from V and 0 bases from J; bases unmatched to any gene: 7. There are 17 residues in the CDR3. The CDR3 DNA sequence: TGCAGTGCTACCGAAGGGACAGGGGGCTTTAGCAATCAGCCCCAGCATTTT. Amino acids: CSATEGTGGFSNQPQHF.

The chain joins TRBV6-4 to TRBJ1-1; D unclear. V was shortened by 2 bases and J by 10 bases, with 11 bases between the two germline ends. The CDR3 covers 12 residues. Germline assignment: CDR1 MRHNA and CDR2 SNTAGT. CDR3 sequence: CASSDGRSVAFF. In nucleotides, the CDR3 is TGTGCCAGCAGTGACGGGCGGTCAGTAGCTTTCTTT.

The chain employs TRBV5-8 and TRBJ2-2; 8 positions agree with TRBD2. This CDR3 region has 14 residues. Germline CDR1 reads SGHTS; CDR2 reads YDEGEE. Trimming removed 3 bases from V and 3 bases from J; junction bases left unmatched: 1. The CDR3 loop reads CASSSGGDTGELFF. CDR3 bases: TGTGCCAGCAGCTCGGGAGGGGACACCGGGGAGCTGTTTTTT.

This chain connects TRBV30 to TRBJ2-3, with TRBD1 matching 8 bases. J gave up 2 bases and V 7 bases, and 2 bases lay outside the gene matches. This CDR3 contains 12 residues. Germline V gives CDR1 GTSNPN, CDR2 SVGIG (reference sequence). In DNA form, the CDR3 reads TGTGCCTTGACAGGGGACACAGATACGCAGTATTTT. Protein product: CALTGDTDTQYF.

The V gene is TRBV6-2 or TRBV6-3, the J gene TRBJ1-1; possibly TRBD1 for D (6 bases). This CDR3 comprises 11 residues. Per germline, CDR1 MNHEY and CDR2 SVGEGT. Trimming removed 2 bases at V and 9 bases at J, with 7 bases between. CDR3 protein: CASSYDRKAFF. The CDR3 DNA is TGTGCCAGCAGTTACGACAGGAAAGCTTTCTTT.

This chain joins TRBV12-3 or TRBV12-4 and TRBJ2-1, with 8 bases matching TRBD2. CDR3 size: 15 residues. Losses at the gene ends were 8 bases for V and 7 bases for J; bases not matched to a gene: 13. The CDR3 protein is CASLKREQIDNEQFF. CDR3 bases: TGTGCCAGCCTTAAGCGGGAGCAGATCGATAATGAGCAGTTCTTC.

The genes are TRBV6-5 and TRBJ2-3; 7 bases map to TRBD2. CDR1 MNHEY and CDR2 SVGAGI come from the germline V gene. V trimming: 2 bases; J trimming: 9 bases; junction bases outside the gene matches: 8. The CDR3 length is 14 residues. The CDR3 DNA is TGTGCCAGCAGTTACGCGGGACGGGGGGACACGCAGTATTTT. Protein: CASSYAGRGDTQYF.

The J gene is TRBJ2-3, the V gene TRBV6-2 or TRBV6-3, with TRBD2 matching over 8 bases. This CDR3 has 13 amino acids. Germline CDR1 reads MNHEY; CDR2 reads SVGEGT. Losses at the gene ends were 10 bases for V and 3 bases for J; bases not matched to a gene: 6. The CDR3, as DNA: TGTGCCACCCACGGGGGGGGTACAGATACGCAGTATTTT. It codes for CATHGGGTDTQYF.

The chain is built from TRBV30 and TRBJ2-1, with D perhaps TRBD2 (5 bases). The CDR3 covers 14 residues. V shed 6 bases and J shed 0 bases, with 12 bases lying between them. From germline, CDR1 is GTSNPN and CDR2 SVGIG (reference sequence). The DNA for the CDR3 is TGTGCCTGTAGAGCGGATAGCTCCTACAATGAGCAGTTCTTC. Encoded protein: CACRADSSYNEQFF.

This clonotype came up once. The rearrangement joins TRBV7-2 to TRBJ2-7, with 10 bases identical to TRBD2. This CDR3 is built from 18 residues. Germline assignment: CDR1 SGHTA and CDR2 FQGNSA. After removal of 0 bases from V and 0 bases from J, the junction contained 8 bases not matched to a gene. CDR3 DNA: TGTGCCAGCAGCTTAGCGCCAGCGGGAGGGACCCTCTCCTACGAGCAGTACTTC. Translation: CASSLAPAGGTLSYEQYF.

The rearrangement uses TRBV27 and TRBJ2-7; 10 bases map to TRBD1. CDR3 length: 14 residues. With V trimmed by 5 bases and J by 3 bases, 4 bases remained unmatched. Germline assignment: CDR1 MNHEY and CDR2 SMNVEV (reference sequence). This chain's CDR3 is CASSLRDRGYEQYF. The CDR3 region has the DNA TGTGCCAGCAGTCTCCGGGACAGGGGCTACGAGCAGTACTTC.

The CDR3 here is CAWSAGSFQETQYF. As DNA, the CDR3 is TGTGCCTGGAGTGCAGGGAGCTTCCAAGAGACCCAGTACTTC. V is TRBV30 and J is TRBJ2-5, with D perhaps matching TRBD1 or TRBD2 (5 bases each). V was clipped by 1 base and J by 1 base, with 10 bases between them. In germline, CDR1 is GTSNPN, CDR2 SVGIG (reference sequence). The CDR3 sequence is 14 residues long.

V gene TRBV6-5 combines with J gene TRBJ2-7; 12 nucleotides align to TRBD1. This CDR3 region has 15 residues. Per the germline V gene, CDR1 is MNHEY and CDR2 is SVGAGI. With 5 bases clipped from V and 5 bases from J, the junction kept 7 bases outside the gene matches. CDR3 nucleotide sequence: TGTGCCAGCAGTCCTGGGACAGGGGGCTGGGACGAGCAGTACTTC. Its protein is CASSPGTGGWDEQYF.

CDR3 loop: CASSSLAGGVNEQYF. The CDR3 bases are TGTGCCAGCAGTTCCCTAGCGGGGGGGGTCAACGAGCAGTACTTC. V and J are TRBV27 and TRBJ2-7; 12 bases are a match to TRBD2. This CDR3 has 15 residues. V gave up 4 bases and J gave up 5 bases; unmatched junction bases: 6. Germline V gene sequence: CDR1 MNHEY, CDR2 SMNVEV (reference sequence).

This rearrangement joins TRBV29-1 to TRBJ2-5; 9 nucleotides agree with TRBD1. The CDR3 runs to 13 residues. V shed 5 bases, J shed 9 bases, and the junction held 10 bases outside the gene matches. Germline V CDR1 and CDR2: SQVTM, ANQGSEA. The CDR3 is CSVLQGAEWAQYF. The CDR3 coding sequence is TGCAGCGTTTTACAGGGGGCGGAGTGGGCCCAGTACTTC. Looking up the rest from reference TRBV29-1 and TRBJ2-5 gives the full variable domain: SAVISQKPSRDICQRGTSLTIQCQVDSQVTMMFWYRQQPGQSLTLIATANQGSEATYESGFVIDKFPISRPNLTFSTLTVSNMSPEDSSIYLCSVLQGAEWAQYFGPGTRLLVL.

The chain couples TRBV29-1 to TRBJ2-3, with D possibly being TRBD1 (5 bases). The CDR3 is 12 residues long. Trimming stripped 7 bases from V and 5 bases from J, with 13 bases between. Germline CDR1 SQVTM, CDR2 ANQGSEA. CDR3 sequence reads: CSAQGYIDTQYF. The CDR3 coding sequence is TGCAGCGCTCAGGGATATATAGATACGCAGTATTTT.

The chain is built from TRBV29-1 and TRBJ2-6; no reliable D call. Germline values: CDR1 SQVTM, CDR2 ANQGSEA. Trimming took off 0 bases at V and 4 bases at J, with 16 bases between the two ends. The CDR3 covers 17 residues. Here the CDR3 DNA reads TGCAGCGTTGAAGAGGGCAGCCCCAACCCAGGGGCCAACGTCCTGACTTTC. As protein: CSVEEGSPNPGANVLTF.

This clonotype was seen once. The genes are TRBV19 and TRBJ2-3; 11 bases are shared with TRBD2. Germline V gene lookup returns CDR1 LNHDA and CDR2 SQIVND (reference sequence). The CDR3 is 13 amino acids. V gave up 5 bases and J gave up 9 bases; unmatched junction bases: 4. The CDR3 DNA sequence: TGTGCCAGTAGTGGGACTAGCGGTATAACGCAGTATTTT. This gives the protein CASSGTSGITQYF.

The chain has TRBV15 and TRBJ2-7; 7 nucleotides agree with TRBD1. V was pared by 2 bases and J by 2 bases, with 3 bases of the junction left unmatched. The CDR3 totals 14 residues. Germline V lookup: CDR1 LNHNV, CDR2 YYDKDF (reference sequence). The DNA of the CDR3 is TGTGCCACCAGCAGAAGACAGGGCCCCTACGAGCAGTACTTC. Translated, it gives CATSRRQGPYEQYF.

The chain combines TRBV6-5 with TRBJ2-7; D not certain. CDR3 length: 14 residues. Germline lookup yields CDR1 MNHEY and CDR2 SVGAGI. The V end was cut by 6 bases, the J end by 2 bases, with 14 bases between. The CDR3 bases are TGTGCCAGCAGGTCGACTCGAAGCCCCTACGAGCAGTACTTC. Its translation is CASRSTRSPYEQYF.

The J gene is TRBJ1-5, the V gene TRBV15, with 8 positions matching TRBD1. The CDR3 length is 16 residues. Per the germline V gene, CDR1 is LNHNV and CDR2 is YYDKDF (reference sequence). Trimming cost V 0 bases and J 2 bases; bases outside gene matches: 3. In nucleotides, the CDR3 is TGTGCCACCAGCAGAGATTGGGGACAGGGCAATCAGCCCCAGCATTTT. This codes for CATSRDWGQGNQPQHF.

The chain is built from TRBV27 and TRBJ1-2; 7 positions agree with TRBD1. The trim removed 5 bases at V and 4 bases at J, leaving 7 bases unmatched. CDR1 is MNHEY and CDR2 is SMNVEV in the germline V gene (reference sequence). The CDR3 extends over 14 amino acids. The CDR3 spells CASSPGTATYGYTF. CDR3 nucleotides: TGTGCCAGCAGTCCGGGGACAGCAACCTATGGCTACACCTTC.

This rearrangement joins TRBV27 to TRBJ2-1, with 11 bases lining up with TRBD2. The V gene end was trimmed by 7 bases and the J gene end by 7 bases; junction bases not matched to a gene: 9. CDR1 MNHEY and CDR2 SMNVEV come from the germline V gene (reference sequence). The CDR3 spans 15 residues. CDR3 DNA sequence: TGTGCCAGCATGAGGGCTAGCGGGAGGTCGAATGAGCAGTTCTTC. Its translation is CASMRASGRSNEQFF.

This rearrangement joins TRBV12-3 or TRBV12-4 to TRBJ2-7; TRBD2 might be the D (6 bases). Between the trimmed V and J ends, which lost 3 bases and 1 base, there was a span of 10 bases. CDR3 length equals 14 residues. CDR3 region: CASSFIGLSYEQYF. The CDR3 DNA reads TGTGCCAGCAGTTTTATCGGACTATCCTACGAGCAGTACTTC.

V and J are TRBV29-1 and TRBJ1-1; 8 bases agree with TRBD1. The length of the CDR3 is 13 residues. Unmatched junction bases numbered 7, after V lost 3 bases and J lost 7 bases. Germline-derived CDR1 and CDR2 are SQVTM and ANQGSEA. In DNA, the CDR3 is TGCAGCGTTGATGGCAGGGGGCCTTTTGAAGCTTTCTTT. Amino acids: CSVDGRGPFEAFF.

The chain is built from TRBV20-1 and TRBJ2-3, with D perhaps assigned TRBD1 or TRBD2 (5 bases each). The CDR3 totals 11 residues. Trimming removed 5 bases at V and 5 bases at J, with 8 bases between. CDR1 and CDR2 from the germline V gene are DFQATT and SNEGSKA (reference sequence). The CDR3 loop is CSARGVDTQYF. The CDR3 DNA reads TGCAGTGCTCGAGGGGTAGATACGCAGTATTTT.